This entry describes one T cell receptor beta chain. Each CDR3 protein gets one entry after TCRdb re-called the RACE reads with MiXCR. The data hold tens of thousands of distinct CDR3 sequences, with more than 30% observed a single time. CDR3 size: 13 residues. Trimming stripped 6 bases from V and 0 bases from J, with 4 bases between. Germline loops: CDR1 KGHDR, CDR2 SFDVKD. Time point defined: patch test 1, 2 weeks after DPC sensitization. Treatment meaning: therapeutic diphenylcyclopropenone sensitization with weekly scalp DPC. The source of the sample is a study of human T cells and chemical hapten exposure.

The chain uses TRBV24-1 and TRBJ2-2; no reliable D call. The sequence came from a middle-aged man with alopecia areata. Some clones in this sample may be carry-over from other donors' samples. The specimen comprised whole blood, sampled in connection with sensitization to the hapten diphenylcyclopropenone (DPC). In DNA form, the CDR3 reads TGTGCCACCAGTCACCCGAACACCGGGGAGCTGTTTTTT. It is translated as CATSHPNTGELFF.